This T cell receptor (beta chain) was documented in a study of T-cell reconstitution after alpha-beta-depleted transplantation in children. The authors prepared the TCRbeta library with unique molecular identifiers. One entry per CDR3 protein results from TCRdb running MiXCR on the PCR reads. The sample lists hundreds of thousands of distinct CDR3 sequences; approximately 17% were seen once. This clonotype appeared a few times. The CDR3 spans 15 residues. The germline V gene has CDR1 SEHNR and CDR2 FQNEAQ (reference sequence). The V end was cut by 8 bases, the J end by 0 bases, with 13 bases between. The chain recombines TRBV7-9 with TRBJ1-4; D uncertain. The sequencing used PBMCs from the stem cell graft donor, collected from the stem cell graft. The receptor comes from a human donor who donated a stem cell graft to a child with acute myeloid leukemia. The CDR3 loop is CASDGDGATNEKLFF. The CDR3 nucleotides read TGTGCCAGCGATGGGGATGGAGCAACTAATGAAAAACTGTTTTTT. The full variable domain, completed using reference TRBV7-9 and TRBJ1-4, is DTGVSQNPRHKITKRGQNVTFRCDPISEHNRLYWYRQTLGQGPEFLTYFQNEAQLEKSRLLSDRFSAERPKGSFSTLEIQRTEQGDSAMYLCASDGDGATNEKLFFGSGTQLSVL.